The present T cell receptor (beta chain) was sequenced within a study of blood T cell repertoires in COVID-19. Study background: T cells, B-cell-depleted T cells, or PBMCs provided the cDNA or gDNA that served as material.

TCRdb keeps only in-frame clones here, not all; method: immunoSEQ multiplex PCR. The sample has tens of thousands of clones, 70% to 80% seen once. The sample holds one count of this clone. The V end was cut by 5 bases, the J end by 4 bases, with 17 bases between. The CDR3 length is 15 residues. CDR1 and CDR2 (germline): MNHEY, SVGAGI. The source material was peripheral blood. The TCR sequence derives from a human donor in a cohort sampled during active COVID-19. J is TRBJ1-1 and V is TRBV6-5, with D perhaps matching TRBD1 (5 bases). The chain's CDR3 is CASSPVQGAATEAFF. In DNA form, the CDR3 reads TGTGCCAGCAGTCCCGTCCAAGGGGCCGCCACTGAAGCTTTCTTT.